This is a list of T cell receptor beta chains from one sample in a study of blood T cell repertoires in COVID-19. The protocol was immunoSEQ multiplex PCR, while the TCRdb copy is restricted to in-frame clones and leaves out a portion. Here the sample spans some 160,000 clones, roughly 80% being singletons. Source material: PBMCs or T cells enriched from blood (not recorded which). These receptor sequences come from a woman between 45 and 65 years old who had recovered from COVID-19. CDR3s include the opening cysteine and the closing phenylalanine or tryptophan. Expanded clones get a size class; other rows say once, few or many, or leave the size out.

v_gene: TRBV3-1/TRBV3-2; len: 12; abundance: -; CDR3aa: CASSQDSKPAFF
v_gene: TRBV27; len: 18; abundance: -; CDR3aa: CASSFRAGVAQGTGELFF
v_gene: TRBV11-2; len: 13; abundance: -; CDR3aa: CASSFGSQETQYF
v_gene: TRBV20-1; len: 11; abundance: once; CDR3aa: CSARGGDTQYF
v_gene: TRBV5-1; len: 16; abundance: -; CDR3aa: CASSLGLAMDKNIQYF
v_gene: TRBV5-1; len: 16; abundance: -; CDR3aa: CASSPRRSDSIYGYTF
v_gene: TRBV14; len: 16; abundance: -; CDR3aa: CASSQVGGMMYNEQFF
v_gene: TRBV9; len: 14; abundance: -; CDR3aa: CASSVGSSYNEQFF
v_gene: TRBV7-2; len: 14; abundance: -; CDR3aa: CASSLSDSRDTQYF
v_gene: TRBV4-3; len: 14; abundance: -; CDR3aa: CASSLDRARETQYF
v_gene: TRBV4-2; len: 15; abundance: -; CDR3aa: CASSQDLPGRAEAFF
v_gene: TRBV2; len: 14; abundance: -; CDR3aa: CASSARQGISEAFF
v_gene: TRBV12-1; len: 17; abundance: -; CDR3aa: CASSSPIRTASGNTIYF
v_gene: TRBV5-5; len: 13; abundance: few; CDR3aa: CASSFDTFYEQYF
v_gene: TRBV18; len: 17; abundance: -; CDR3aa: CASSPQDNPSEGNTIYF
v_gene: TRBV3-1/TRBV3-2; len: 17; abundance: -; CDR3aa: CASSQSLSGESNQPQHF
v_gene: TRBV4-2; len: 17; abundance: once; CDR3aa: CASSPRLAGGFDNEQFF
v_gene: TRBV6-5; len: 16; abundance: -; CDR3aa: CASSYYSGTTNEKLFF
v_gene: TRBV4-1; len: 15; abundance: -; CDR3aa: CASSQTGSQGEKLFF
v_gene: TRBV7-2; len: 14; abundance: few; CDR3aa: CASSLVGTGDGYTF
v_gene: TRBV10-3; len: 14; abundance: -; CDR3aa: CATAPGGEIGGYTF
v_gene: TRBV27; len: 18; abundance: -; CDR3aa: CASSIRGTGWDSYNEQFF
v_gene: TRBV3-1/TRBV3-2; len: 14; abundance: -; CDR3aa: CASSQAGGGYGYTF
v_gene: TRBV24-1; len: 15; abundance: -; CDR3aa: CATSDLGLGQETQYF
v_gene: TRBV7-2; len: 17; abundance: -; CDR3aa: CASSLLAGGKQTYEQYF
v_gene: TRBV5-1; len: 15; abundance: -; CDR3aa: CASSTGTGTNSPLHF
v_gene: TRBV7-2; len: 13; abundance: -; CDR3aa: CASSLGTVSGYTF
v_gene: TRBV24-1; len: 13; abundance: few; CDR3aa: CATSEIPGSTQYF
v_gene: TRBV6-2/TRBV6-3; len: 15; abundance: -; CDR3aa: CASSYRDYSGNTIYF
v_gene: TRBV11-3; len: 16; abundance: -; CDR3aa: CASSLFAGGNTGELFF
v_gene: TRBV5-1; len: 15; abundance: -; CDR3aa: CASSFGTGGSETQYF
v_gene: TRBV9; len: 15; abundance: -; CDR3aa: CASSVERLSGNTIYF
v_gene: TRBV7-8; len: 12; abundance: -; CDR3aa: CASSPTGATLHF
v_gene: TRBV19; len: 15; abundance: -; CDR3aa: CASRKGVPDNSPLHF
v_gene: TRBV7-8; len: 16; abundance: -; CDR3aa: CASSLQGAGPWGPLHF
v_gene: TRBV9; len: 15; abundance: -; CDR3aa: CASSPLAGGTGELFF
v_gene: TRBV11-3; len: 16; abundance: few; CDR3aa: CASSLAGTGGAGELFF
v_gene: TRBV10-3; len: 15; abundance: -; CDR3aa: CAISPGGWNTGELFF
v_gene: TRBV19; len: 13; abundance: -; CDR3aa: CASSIETGYGYTF
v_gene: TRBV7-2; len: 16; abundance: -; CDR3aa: CASSLAGQLTKSPLHF
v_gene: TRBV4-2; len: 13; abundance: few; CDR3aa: CASSQGVNSPLHF
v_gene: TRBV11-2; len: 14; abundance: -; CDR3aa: CASSYPGETTEAFF
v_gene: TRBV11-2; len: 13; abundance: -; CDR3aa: CASSQDNGYGYTF
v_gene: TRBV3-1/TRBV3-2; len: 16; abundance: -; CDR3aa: CASSLAGGLAKNIQYF
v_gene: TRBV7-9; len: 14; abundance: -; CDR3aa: CASSLDGVNQPQHF
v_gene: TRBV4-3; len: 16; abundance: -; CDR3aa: CASSQEWASGSYEQYF